Listed here are 22 T cell receptor beta chains from one sample, sequenced in a study of Graves' ophthalmopathy and Graves' hyperthyroidism. RNA transcripts were the source from which TCR beta CDR3 regions were amplified. In the first round, RT-PCR was carried out with HTBI primers, and a multiplex PCR formed the second round. TCRdb re-called the multiplex PCR reads with MiXCR, one entry per CDR3 protein. The sample has a few hundred thousand distinct CDR3 sequences, 35% to 40% seen once. Sequences were obtained from peripheral blood or thyroid tissue (not recorded which). Receptors were obtained from an adult man with Graves' hyperthyroidism.

As for this clonotype: A read error may produce the germline difference seen at one junction end. The chain links TRBV29-1 to TRBJ1-1; 7 nucleotides align to TRBD1. The CDR3 runs 13 residues. CDR1 is SQVTM and CDR2 is ANQGSEA in the germline V gene. The CDR3 DNA reads as TGCAGCGTTGAACGCAGGGGGAGAACTGAGGCTTCCTTT. It yields the protein CSVERRGRTEASF.

A note on this clonotype: This may stem from a read error, because a much larger clone lies one nucleotide away. This chain connects TRBV5-4 to TRBJ2-7; 10 bases map to TRBD2. Germline-derived CDR1 and CDR2 are SGHNT and YYREEE (reference sequence). The CDR3 covers 16 residues. Trimming removed 4 bases from V and 1 base from J; junction bases left unmatched: 8. This chain's CDR3 is CASSAPSGGVSYEQYF. The DNA for the CDR3 is TGTGCCAGCAGCGCCCCAAGCGGGGGGGTATCCTACGAGCAGTACTTC.

The chain has TRBV7-8 and TRBJ1-3; D unresolved. The CDR3 loop spans 16 amino acids. Germline values: CDR1 SGHVS, CDR2 FQNEAQ. The V end lost 5 bases, the J end lost 4 bases, and 18 bases lay between the germline ends. This chain's CDR3 is CASSQGSLSVGNTIYF. CDR3 nucleotide sequence: TGTGCCAGCAGCCAAGGGAGCCTGTCCGTGGGAAACACCATATATTTT.

This clonotype was counted ten times or more. V gene TRBV4-1 combines with J gene TRBJ2-7, with D perhaps assigned TRBD1 or TRBD2 (6 bases each). Germline CDR1 is MGHRA and CDR2 is YSYEKL. The CDR3 is 15 residues long. Trimming took off 5 bases at V and 3 bases at J, with 17 bases between the two ends. The chain's CDR3 is CASSFRLGGDYEQYF. The CDR3 nucleotides are TGCGCCAGCAGCTTCCGACTAGGGGGAGACTACGAGCAGTACTTC.

The chain couples TRBV7-9 to TRBJ2-3, with TRBD2 matching over 10 bases. Losses at the gene ends were 5 bases for V and 4 bases for J; bases not matched to a gene: 6. Germline V lookup: CDR1 SEHNR, CDR2 FQNEAQ (reference sequence). The CDR3 covers 15 residues. CDR3 nucleotides: TGTGCCAGCAGCCCTAGCGGGGGAAGAGCAGATACGCAGTATTTT. It codes for CASSPSGGRADTQYF.

The chain employs TRBV2 and TRBJ2-3; tentative D call: TRBD2 (6 bases). Looked up from germline, CDR1 is SNHLY and CDR2 is FYNNEI. V was shortened by 5 bases and J by 6 bases, with 12 bases between the two germline ends. The CDR3 is 13 residues long. CDR3 region: CASSWGGGDTQYF. CDR3 sequence (DNA): TGTGCCAGCAGTTGGGGAGGAGGGGATACGCAGTATTTT.

Regarding this clonotype: Just one base apart from a much larger clone, this may be a read error. This chain uses TRBV12-3 or TRBV12-4 with TRBJ1-1; 9 nucleotides align to TRBD1. The CDR3 has 14 residues. CDR3 in DNA: TGTGCCAGCAGGCTCGGGACAGGGTTAACTGAAACTTTCTTT. It yields the protein CASRLGTGLTETFF.

V and J are TRBV10-3 and TRBJ2-1, with 11 nucleotides matching TRBD2. The CDR3 is made up of 14 amino acids. In germline, CDR1 is ENHRY, CDR2 SYGVKD. V gave up 3 bases and J gave up 9 bases; unmatched junction bases: 4. CDR3 nucleotides: TGTGCCATCAGTGAACTAGCGGGAGCGAGTGAGCAGTTCTTC. Protein: CAISELAGASEQFF.

This clonotype was seen only a few times. The V and J genes are TRBV6-5 and TRBJ2-5; 9 nucleotides match TRBD1. The germline V gene has CDR1 MNHEY and CDR2 SVGAGI. J gave up 3 bases and V 5 bases, and 10 bases lay outside the gene matches. This CDR3 has 16 residues. CDR3 residues: CASSEHWDREKETQYF. The CDR3 DNA follows: TGTGCCAGCAGTGAGCATTGGGACAGGGAGAAAGAGACCCAGTACTTC.

The table lists this clonotype with a count of one. A much larger clone lies one base from this, so it may be a read error. The chain combines TRBV9 with TRBJ2-7; TRBD2 might be the D (6 bases). This CDR3 comprises 16 residues. The germline V gene encodes CDR1 SGDLS and CDR2 YYNGEE. The CDR3 protein is CASGVEGGNMPYEQYF. DNA of the CDR3: TGTGCCAGCGGCGTAGAGGGCGGGAATATGCCCTACGAGCAGTACTTC.

In this sample, this clonotype turned up a few times. This chain joins TRBV12-5 and TRBJ2-5, with TRBD2 matching 8 bases. Trimming took 9 bases from V and 2 from J; bases not matched to a gene: 11. CDR1 and CDR2 from the germline V gene are LGHNT and FRNRAP. The CDR3 loop spans 15 amino acids. The CDR3 sequence: CASSHGGEYQETQYF. CDR3 bases: TGTGCTAGCTCACACGGGGGGGAGTATCAAGAGACCCAGTACTTC.

This clonotype was recorded many times. This chain uses TRBV19 with TRBJ1-3; 9 nucleotides align to TRBD1. This CDR3 spans 16 amino acids. J lost 7 bases, V lost 3 bases, and 10 bases had no gene match. Germline V gives CDR1 LNHDA, CDR2 SQIVND (reference sequence). The CDR3 DNA sequence: TGTGCCAGTAGTATTCCTCCGGGACAGGGTTTTAACACCATATATTTT. This encodes CASSIPPGQGFNTIYF.

Note on this clonotype: This may be a read error, as it is one base from a much larger clone. This chain uses TRBV5-6 with TRBJ2-2; TRBD2 might be the D (5 bases). This CDR3 has 12 amino acids. Germline CDR1 reads SGHDT; CDR2 reads YYEEEE. The CDR3: CASSYHFGEPFF. Written as DNA, the CDR3 is TGTGCCAGCAGCTACCACTTTGGGGAGCCGTTTTTT.

Of note for this clonotype: A much more abundant neighbour one base away suggests this may be a read error. The chain carries TRBV19 and TRBJ1-6; D not certain. In germline, CDR1 is LNHDA, CDR2 SQIVND (reference sequence). Trimming left V 2 bases short and J 6 bases short, with 8 bases between. This CDR3 is 14 amino acids long. CDR3 sequence: CASSIRGLNSPLHF. CDR3 nucleotide sequence: TGTGCCAGTAGTATACGGGGTCTTAATTCACCCCTCCACTTT.

In this sample, this clonotype turned up once. The V call is TRBV7-9, the J call TRBJ2-7; TRBD2 matches 7 bases. The DNA end is more similar to TRBJ2-1, so the J call may be wrong. This CDR3 contains 17 residues. Germline CDR1 and CDR2: SEHNR and FQNEAQ (reference sequence). This CDR3 reads CASSLGGGTKGHGEQFF. The CDR3 coding sequence is TGTGCCAGCAGCTTAGGAGGCGGGACTAAAGGGCATGGTGAGCAGTTCTTC.

This clonotype was observed at least ten times. The CDR3 DNA reads TGTGCCAGCAGCTTACTTCCCAATCAGCCCCAGCATTTT. Translated, it gives CASSLLPNQPQHF. The chain uses TRBV7-3 and TRBJ1-5, with D unclear. Germline CDR1 SGHTA, CDR2 FQGTGA. V gave up 2 bases and J gave up 3 bases, with 5 bases separating them. The CDR3 has 13 residues.

This clonotype was counted many times. The rearrangement joins TRBV2 to TRBJ2-2; 9 bases fit TRBD2. Germline V lookup: CDR1 SNHLY, CDR2 FYNNEI. The CDR3 length is 14 residues. J lost 7 bases, V lost 1 base, and 1 base had no gene match. The CDR3 region has the DNA TGTGCCAGCAGTGAAGGGACTAGCGTCGGGGAGCTGTTTTTT. Protein product: CASSEGTSVGELFF.

This clonotype was picked up many times. A junction end diverges from the germline sequence, so it may reflect a read error. The J gene is TRBJ2-5, the V gene TRBV7-7; possible D gene TRBD1, 6 bases. The CDR3 has 14 residues. Per germline, CDR1 SSHAT and CDR2 FNYEAQ (reference sequence). CDR3: CASSPGQTKETQYF. Here the CDR3 DNA reads TGTGCTAGCAGCCCCGGACAGACCAAAGAGACCCAGTACTTC.

This clonotype has more than one count but fewer than ten. The chain has TRBV3-1 and TRBJ2-7, with D possibly TRBD1 on 5 matching bases. The CDR3 sequence is 15 residues long. Germline-derived CDR1 and CDR2 are LGHDT and YNNKEL (reference sequence). Trimming stripped 0 bases from V and 3 bases from J, with 12 bases between. DNA for the CDR3: TGTGCCAGCAGCCAAGATCTGGGCAGGGTCTACGAGCAGTACTTC. Translated: CASSQDLGRVYEQYF.

This clonotype was seen a few times. Relative to the germline gene, one junction end is altered; a read error may explain this. The chain is built from TRBV10-3 and TRBJ1-1; D gene uncertain. Per germline, CDR1 ENHRY and CDR2 SYGVKD. This CDR3 region has 14 residues. CDR3 nucleotide sequence: TGTGCCAGCAGTTACGGATGGGAGGGTTCTGAAGCTTTCTTT. The encoded protein is CASSYGWEGSEAFF.

The rearrangement uses TRBV7-9 and TRBJ2-7, with a weak D call TRBD2 (7 bases). Trimming cost V 1 base and J 0 bases, with 10 bases left between them. Germline CDR1 is SEHNR and CDR2 is FQNEAQ (reference sequence). The CDR3 sequence is 15 residues long. The CDR3 loop is CASSLEGGNSYEQYF. In nucleotides, the CDR3 is TGTGCCAGCAGCTTAGAGGGGGGGAACTCCTACGAGCAGTACTTC.

The table lists this clonotype with a few counts. The chain joins TRBV6-6 to TRBJ2-3, with D possibly TRBD2 on 6 matching bases. Germline CDR1 reads MNHNY; CDR2 reads SVGAGI (reference sequence). This CDR3 contains 13 residues. The V and J ends lost 5 bases and 5 bases respectively, with 11 bases between them. In DNA form, the CDR3 reads TGTGCCAGCAGTCCGGAGGGGAAAGATACGCAGTATTTT. Translation gives CASSPEGKDTQYF.